Below are 32 T cell receptor beta chains sequenced from a single sample in a study of control samples from healthy donors and cancer patients. Only in-frame clones appear in the TCRdb table, and some are missing; sequencing was by immunoSEQ multiplex PCR. The data contain about 160,000 clones, 70% to 90% of them singletons. Specimen: blood. The origin of the receptors is a young man in good health.

This rearrangement joins TRBV6-6 to TRBJ2-7; 8 nucleotides line up with TRBD1. Looked up from germline, CDR1 is MNHNY and CDR2 is SVGAGI (reference sequence). V trimming: 5 bases; J trimming: 3 bases; junction bases outside the gene matches: 12. The CDR3 loop spans 16 amino acids. The CDR3 nucleotides are TGTGCCAGCAGTAACCTTGGACAGGGCGGAATCTACGAGCAGTACTTC. Translating gives CASSNLGQGGIYEQYF.

This clone was detected a few times. One junction end does not reproduce the germline sequence, and a read error may be involved. CDR3 protein: CAWSVTGLDF. Written as DNA, the CDR3 is TGTGCCTGGAGTGTTACAGGCTTGGACTTC. The chain recombines TRBV30 with TRBJ1-2, with TRBD1 as a possible D gene (5 bases). Germline V gene data show CDR1 as GTSNPN and CDR2 as SVGIG (reference sequence). The CDR3 is 10 residues long. The variable domain in full, with the rest retrieved from reference TRBV30 and TRBJ1-2, is SQTIHQWPATLVQPVGSPLSLECTVEGTSNPNLYWYRQAAGRGLQLLFYSVGIGQISSEVPQNLSASRPQDRQFILSSKKLLLSDSGFYLCAWSVTGLDFGSGTRLTVV.

The chain is built from TRBV4-3 and TRBJ1-3, with D tentatively TRBD1 (5 bases). Germline CDR1 and CDR2: LGHNA and YSLEER. V lost 0 bases to trimming and J lost 0 bases, with 9 bases between them. The CDR3 length is 16 residues. DNA for the CDR3: TGCGCCAGCAGCCAAGATGCAGGGATCTCTGGAAACACCATATATTTT. Residues: CASSQDAGISGNTIYF.

CDR3 in amino acids: CASSPTGQGFYNEQFF. In DNA, the CDR3 is TGTGCCAGCAGCCCGACGGGACAGGGTTTTTACAATGAGCAGTTCTTC. The chain combines TRBV5-6 with TRBJ2-1; 9 bases fit TRBD1. Germline V gene lookup returns CDR1 SGHDT and CDR2 YYEEEE. Germline trimming cut 4 bases from V and 4 bases from J; bases unmatched to any gene: 9. This CDR3 comprises 16 residues.

The V call is TRBV19, the J call TRBJ1-1; the match to TRBD1 covers 7 bases. V was pared by 11 bases and J by 5 bases, with 8 bases of the junction left unmatched. Germline V gene lookup returns CDR1 LNHDA and CDR2 SQIVND (reference sequence). The CDR3 spans 12 residues. Written as DNA, the CDR3 is TGTGCCGTAACAGGGGCAGGAACTGAAGCTTTCTTT. Translated: CAVTGAGTEAFF.

A few counts support this clone. The V gene is TRBV7-2, the J gene TRBJ2-1; TRBD2 agrees at 9 bases. Germline lookup yields CDR1 SGHTA and CDR2 FQGNSA. This CDR3 has 16 amino acids. Trimming took 4 bases from V and 4 from J; bases not matched to a gene: 8. The CDR3, as DNA: TGTGCCAGCAGCTCCCGACTAGCGGACATTTACAATGAGCAGTTCTTC. Its translation: CASSSRLADIYNEQFF.

The chain has TRBV6-5 and TRBJ1-4, with a possible D match to TRBD1 (6 bases). The germline CDR1 and CDR2 sequences are MNHEY and SVGAGI. The CDR3 is made up of 15 amino acids. V lost 0 bases to trimming and J lost 3 bases, with 8 bases between them. The CDR3 is CASSYSGQPNEKLFF. The CDR3, as DNA: TGTGCCAGCAGTTACTCCGGACAGCCTAATGAAAAACTGTTTTTT.

The chain employs TRBV10-3 and TRBJ1-6; 8 bases map to TRBD1. Trimming cost V 9 bases and J 9 bases; bases outside gene matches: 7. This CDR3 region has 13 residues. The germline gives CDR1 ENHRY, CDR2 SYGVKD. The CDR3 here is CAIHRGGSSPLHF. CDR3 in DNA: TGTGCCATTCACAGGGGGGGGTCTTCACCCCTCCACTTT.

The gene calls are TRBV19 and TRBJ2-1; 13 bases fit TRBD2. With V trimmed by 5 bases and J by 9 bases, 7 bases remained unmatched. This CDR3 is built from 15 residues. Germline CDR1 and CDR2: LNHDA and SQIVND (reference sequence). The CDR3 sequence: CASSAGTSGVSEQFF. Written as DNA, the CDR3 is TGTGCCAGTAGTGCCGGGACTAGCGGGGTGAGTGAGCAGTTCTTC.

This rearrangement joins TRBV7-6 to TRBJ1-1; D ambiguous. There are 13 residues in the CDR3. Germline CDR1 is SGHVS and CDR2 is FNYEAQ. The V and J ends lost 1 base and 3 bases respectively, with 6 bases between them. This chain's CDR3 is CASSLDSYTEAFF. CDR3 DNA sequence: TGTGCCAGCAGCTTAGACTCGTACACTGAAGCTTTCTTT.

The chain joins TRBV28 to TRBJ1-6; 8 bases align to TRBD1. CDR3 length equals 15 residues. Trimming at V came to 3 bases and at J to 5 bases, leaving 3 bases not matched to a gene. Germline CDR1 reads MDHEN; CDR2 reads SYDVKM. CDR3 in amino acids: CASSFLTGDNSPLHF. CDR3 sequence (DNA): TGTGCCAGCAGTTTCCTGACAGGGGATAATTCACCCCTCCACTTT.

The rearrangement links TRBV6-5 to TRBJ1-1, with no clear D. Germline values: CDR1 MNHEY, CDR2 SVGAGI. V was clipped by 2 bases and J by 1 base, with 5 bases between them. This CDR3 has 13 residues. CDR3: CASSYSKNTEAFF. CDR3 bases: TGTGCCAGCAGTTACAGTAAGAACACTGAAGCTTTCTTT.

This clone was seen just once. The chain couples TRBV28 to TRBJ2-7, with TRBD2 identical over 14 bases. J was trimmed by 7 bases and V by 5 bases; bases with no gene match: 7. Germline CDR1 is MDHEN and CDR2 is SYDVKM. There are 15 residues in the CDR3. The CDR3 DNA reads TGTGCCAGCAGTCCCAGACTAGCGGGAGGGGGGGAGCAGTACTTC. This translates into CASSPRLAGGGEQYF. Drawing the rest from reference TRBV28 and TRBJ2-7, the complete variable domain is DVKVTQSSRYLVKRTGEKVFLECVQDMDHENMFWYRQDPGLGLRLIYFSYDVKMKEKGDIPEGYSVSREKKERFSLILESASTNQTSMYLCASSPRLAGGGEQYFGPGTRLTVT.

The gene calls are TRBV28 and TRBJ1-1; no clear D. This CDR3 contains 15 residues. From germline, CDR1 is MDHEN and CDR2 SYDVKM. The ends were cut back, 8 bases at V and 1 base at J, with 17 bases in the middle. The CDR3 DNA sequence: TGTGCCAGCTCTAGGGCGGGAGGGCCGAACACTGAAGCTTTCTTT. Translating it yields CASSRAGGPNTEAFF.

The V call is TRBV4-2, the J call TRBJ2-2; 9 bases are shared with TRBD2. Germline V CDR1 and CDR2: LGHNA, YNFKEQ. J was trimmed by 2 bases and V by 4 bases; bases with no gene match: 8. The CDR3 runs to 17 residues. CDR3 in DNA: TGTGCCAGCAGCCCCTCGCTAGCGGGACGCAACACCGGGGAGCTGTTTTTT. Translation: CASSPSLAGRNTGELFF.

The V and J genes are TRBV27 and TRBJ1-2; tentative D call: TRBD1 (6 bases). The germline gives CDR1 MNHEY, CDR2 SMNVEV (reference sequence). V was shortened by 2 bases and J by 5 bases, with 12 bases between the two germline ends. This CDR3 contains 14 residues. CDR3: CASSLQGGGYGYTF. The CDR3 DNA follows: TGTGCCAGCAGTTTACAGGGAGGGGGGTATGGCTACACCTTC.

The CDR3 loop reads CASRRTSGGVSYNEQFF. CDR3 coding DNA: TGTGCCAGCCGCCGGACTAGCGGGGGAGTCTCCTACAATGAGCAGTTCTTC. The chain links TRBV7-9 to TRBJ2-1, with TRBD2 identical over 13 bases. J gave up 0 bases and V 8 bases, and 7 bases lay outside the gene matches. Germline CDR1 and CDR2: SEHNR and FQNEAQ (reference sequence). The CDR3 runs to 17 residues.

The V gene is TRBV7-3, the J gene TRBJ2-1; no firm D call. This CDR3 has 13 residues. The V gene's germline CDR1 is SGHTA and CDR2 FQGTGA. The V end lost 5 bases, the J end lost 4 bases, and 9 bases lay between the germline ends. The CDR3 sequence: CASSKDQYNEQFF. The CDR3 region has the DNA TGTGCCAGCAGCAAGGACCAGTACAATGAGCAGTTCTTC.

This clone was seen only once. The V and J genes are TRBV5-4 and TRBJ2-6; 10 bases are a match to TRBD1. The CDR3 is 17 amino acids. V shed 4 bases, J shed 0 bases, and the junction held 4 bases outside the gene matches. CDR1 is SGHNT, CDR2 YYREEE, per germline (reference sequence). CDR3 DNA: TGTGCCAGCAGCCTGACAGGGGGCGGCTCTGGGGCCAACGTCCTGACTTTC. It codes for CASSLTGGGSGANVLTF.

The chain uses TRBV3-1 (or the pseudogene TRBV3-2) and TRBJ2-5, with D uncertain. The CDR3 loop spans 15 amino acids. The germline CDR1 and CDR2 sequences are LGHDT and YNNKEL (reference sequence). The V and J ends lost 2 bases and 5 bases respectively, with 15 bases between them. CDR3 region: CASSQSMGGRETQYF. Written as DNA, the CDR3 is TGTGCCAGCAGCCAATCTATGGGCGGTCGGGAGACCCAGTACTTC.

The rearrangement joins TRBV24-1 to TRBJ2-1; TRBD2 aligns across 7 bases. This CDR3 is 16 amino acids long. Germline trimming cut 6 bases from V and 4 bases from J; bases unmatched to any gene: 11. Germline V lookup: CDR1 KGHDR, CDR2 SFDVKD. The CDR3 region has the DNA TGTGCCACCAGTAATTCCGGGACTAACAATTACAATGAGCAGTTCTTC. Translating gives CATSNSGTNNYNEQFF.

The V and J genes are TRBV24-1 and TRBJ1-1; D ambiguous. This CDR3 is 12 amino acids long. Between the trimmed V and J ends, which lost 5 bases and 4 bases, there was a span of 7 bases. In germline, CDR1 is KGHDR, CDR2 SFDVKD. The DNA for the CDR3 is TGTGCCACCAGTGGGGTAGGCACTGAAGCTTTCTTT. It is translated as CATSGVGTEAFF.

The V call is TRBV9, the J call TRBJ2-3; D unresolved. Trimming took 1 base from V and 2 from J, leaving 5 bases between them. The V gene's germline CDR1 is SGDLS and CDR2 YYNGEE. This CDR3 is 13 amino acids long. Here the CDR3 reads CASSVRVTDTQYF. CDR3 DNA sequence: TGTGCCAGCAGCGTACGTGTCACAGATACGCAGTATTTT.

This chain uses TRBV19 with TRBJ1-4, with TRBD1 as a possible D gene (5 bases). The germline gives CDR1 LNHDA, CDR2 SQIVND (reference sequence). V was shortened by 8 bases and J by 8 bases, with 15 bases between the two germline ends. The CDR3 has 13 amino acids. DNA for the CDR3: TGTGCCAGTGCCGGGGGAAGAATCGAAAAACTGTTTTTT. This gives the protein CASAGGRIEKLFF.

The rearrangement joins TRBV5-8 to TRBJ1-5; D gene ambiguous. V lost 4 bases, J lost 0 bases, and 17 bases lay in between. The CDR3 covers 17 residues. Per the germline V gene, CDR1 is SGHTS and CDR2 is YDEGEE. For the CDR3, the DNA is TGTGCCAGCAGCCCTATCACAGAGACATATAGCAATCAGCCCCAGCATTTT. Translation gives CASSPITETYSNQPQHF. Complete variable domain (other parts from reference TRBV5-8 and TRBJ1-5): EAGVTQSPTHLIKTRGQQATLRCSPISGHTSVYWYQQALGLGLQFLLWYDEGEERNRGNFPPRFSGRQFPNYSSELNVNALELEDSALYLCASSPITETYSNQPQHFGDGTRLSIL.

The gene calls are TRBV5-1 and TRBJ1-1; no reliable D call. CDR1 and CDR2 from the germline V gene are SGHRS and YFSETQ. The V end lost 0 bases, the J end lost 1 base, and 7 bases lay between the germline ends. The CDR3 runs 14 residues. In DNA form, the CDR3 reads TGCGCCAGCAGCTTGGGGCAGAAGAACACTGAAGCTTTCTTT. This sequence encodes CASSLGQKNTEAFF.

This chain uses TRBV14 with TRBJ2-1; D unclear. This CDR3 has 14 residues. Germline CDR1 reads SGHDN; CDR2 reads FVKESK. V dropped 0 bases and J dropped 6 bases, with 9 bases sitting between them. The CDR3 loop reads CASSQDPTLNEQFF. The CDR3 coding sequence is TGTGCCAGCAGCCAAGATCCCACCCTCAATGAGCAGTTCTTC.

This clone appeared once. J is TRBJ2-1 and V is TRBV7-3; a weak D match, TRBD1 (6 bases). Germline loops: CDR1 SGHTA, CDR2 FQGTGA. V lost 5 bases and J lost 4, with 9 bases in between. The CDR3 has 13 residues. CDR3 region: CASSPGQYNEQFF. The CDR3 nucleotides are TGTGCCAGCAGCCCCGGACAGTACAATGAGCAGTTCTTC.

The chain recombines TRBV18 with TRBJ2-6; D uncertain. Looked up from germline, CDR1 is KGHSH and CDR2 is LQKENI. V was trimmed by 6 bases and J by 4 bases, leaving 13 bases between them. This CDR3 region has 15 residues. CDR3 nucleotide sequence: TGTGCCAGCTCCCTGGTTGGACCGGGGGCCAACGTCCTGACTTTC. Translated, it gives CASSLVGPGANVLTF. Full variable domain (missing parts from reference TRBV18 and TRBJ2-6): NAGVMQNPRHLVRRRGQEARLRCSPMKGHSHVYWYRQLPEEGLKFMVYLQKENIIDESGMPKERFSAEFPKEGPSILRIQQVVRGDSAAYFCASSLVGPGANVLTFGAGSRLTVL.

V usage is TRBV7-3 and J usage is TRBJ2-1; the match to TRBD2 covers 9 bases. The CDR3 is 15 residues long. Losses at the gene ends were 4 bases for V and 8 bases for J; bases not matched to a gene: 9. CDR1 and CDR2 (germline): SGHTA, FQGTGA. CDR3 bases: TGTGCCAGCAGCTCCGGGACTAGCTTAGGTGATGAGCAGTTCTTC. Translated, it gives CASSSGTSLGDEQFF.

The chain couples TRBV7-3 to TRBJ2-2; a possible D gene is TRBD2 (6 bases). Germline V gene data show CDR1 as SGHTA and CDR2 as FQGTGA. CDR3 length: 15 residues. V was cut by 5 bases and J by 1 base, with 11 bases left in between. CDR3 region: CASSVVSGNTGELFF. DNA for the CDR3: TGTGCCAGCAGCGTAGTTAGCGGGAACACCGGGGAGCTGTTTTTT.

CDR3 in DNA: TGTGCCAGCAGCCGTAGAGGTCAGCGGGAAAACATTCAGTACTTC. It codes for CASSRRGQRENIQYF. This sequence joins TRBV3-1 (or the pseudogene TRBV3-2) and TRBJ2-4; TRBD2 might be the D (6 bases). The CDR3 extends over 15 amino acids. Trimming stripped 4 bases from V and 5 bases from J, with 15 bases between. Germline CDR1 is LGHDT and CDR2 is YNNKEL (reference sequence).